The 30 T cell receptor beta chains below come from one sample, sequenced in a study of blood T cell repertoires in COVID-19. Method: immunoSEQ multiplex PCR; TCRdb's copy keeps in-frame clones and lacks some. The table includes 140,000 or so clones, roughly nine tenths detected once. Input material: peripheral blood. The receptor source for this set is a woman aged 55-75 years with active COVID-19.

The V and J genes are TRBV6-2 or TRBV6-3 and TRBJ1-1, with TRBD1 as a possible D gene (5 bases). Germline-derived CDR1 and CDR2 are MNHEY and SVGEGT. V lost 0 bases and J 0 bases, leaving 8 bases between the germline ends. The CDR3 runs to 15 residues. The CDR3 DNA is TGTGCCAGCAGTTACTCGGCAGGGATGAACACTGAAGCTTTCTTT. Translated: CASSYSAGMNTEAFF.

The sample holds one count of this clone. The rearrangement uses TRBV7-2 and TRBJ2-4; 7 nucleotides agree with TRBD1. After removal of 4 bases from V and 8 bases from J, the junction contained 14 bases not matched to a gene. Per germline, CDR1 SGHTA and CDR2 FQGNSA. This CDR3 spans 16 amino acids. CDR3: CASSSRGQRGLDIQYF. The DNA of the CDR3 is TGTGCCAGCAGCTCTAGGGGACAGAGGGGGTTGGACATTCAGTACTTC.

The chain carries TRBV28 and TRBJ2-1; 10 nucleotides align to TRBD2. J gave up 6 bases and V 4 bases, and 6 bases lay outside the gene matches. The V gene's germline CDR1 is MDHEN and CDR2 SYDVKM. The CDR3 has 15 amino acids. CDR3 protein: CASSSGAGGGNEQFF. The DNA of the CDR3 is TGTGCCAGCAGTTCGGGAGCGGGAGGGGGCAATGAGCAGTTCTTC.

This sequence joins TRBV5-5 and TRBJ1-1; TRBD1 agrees at 11 bases. CDR1 and CDR2 from the germline V gene are SGHKS and YYEKEE (reference sequence). The junction had 1 base not matched to a gene; V was cut back by 3 bases and J by 0 bases. This CDR3 contains 15 residues. The DNA for the CDR3 is TGTGCCAGCAGCTGGGACAGGGGGATGAACACTGAAGCTTTCTTT. It codes for CASSWDRGMNTEAFF.

The chain is built from TRBV30 and TRBJ1-1; no reliable D call. The CDR3 loop spans 13 amino acids. Per germline, CDR1 GTSNPN and CDR2 SVGIG (reference sequence). V gave up 2 bases and J gave up 1 base, with 8 bases separating them. The CDR3 reads CAWSTSRNTEAFF. CDR3 nucleotides: TGTGCCTGGAGTACTAGCAGGAACACTGAAGCTTTCTTT.

The rearrangement uses TRBV9 and TRBJ2-7, with 11 bases aligning to TRBD1. CDR3 length equals 15 residues. The junction had 2 bases not matched to a gene; V was cut back by 0 bases and J by 3 bases. Per germline, CDR1 SGDLS and CDR2 YYNGEE. CDR3 coding DNA: TGTGCCAGCAGCGTAGGGACAGGGGGCGGCTACGAGCAGTACTTC. Translating it yields CASSVGTGGGYEQYF.

The chain uses TRBV3-1 (or the pseudogene TRBV3-2) and TRBJ2-2, with D perhaps TRBD2 (6 bases). Germline CDR1 LGHDT, CDR2 YNNKEL (reference sequence). CDR3 length: 14 residues. Deletions cut 8 bases from V and 3 bases from J, with 13 bases between. CDR3 region: CASGTGDHTGELFF. The CDR3 DNA reads TGTGCCAGCGGCACGGGGGATCACACCGGGGAGCTGTTTTTT.

This chain joins TRBV5-4 and TRBJ2-1; 8 bases align to TRBD2. V was clipped by 4 bases and J by 5 bases; unmatched bases: 14. CDR3 length equals 17 residues. In germline, CDR1 is SGHNT, CDR2 YYREEE (reference sequence). CDR3 residues: CASSLTPALAEHNEQFF. CDR3 in DNA: TGTGCCAGCAGCCTCACCCCGGCACTAGCGGAACACAATGAGCAGTTCTTC.

The chain recombines TRBV9 with TRBJ2-5, with 12 bases matching TRBD1. Germline V gene data show CDR1 as SGDLS and CDR2 as YYNGEE. CDR3 length: 16 amino acids. The V and J ends lost 0 bases and 5 bases, in that order; junction bases with no gene match: 5. In DNA, the CDR3 is TGTGCCAGCAGCGTAGAGGGACAGGGGGCGAGTGAGACCCAGTACTTC. Encoded protein: CASSVEGQGASETQYF. The full variable domain, with the rest looked up from reference TRBV9 and TRBJ2-5, is DSGVTQTPKHLITATGQRVTLRCSPRSGDLSVYWYQQSLDQGLQFLIQYYNGEERAKGNILERFSAQQFPDLHSELNLSSLELGDSALYFCASSVEGQGASETQYFGPGTRLLVL.

V is TRBV28 and J is TRBJ2-7; a possible D gene is TRBD2 (6 bases). V lost 5 bases and J 6 bases, leaving 17 bases between the germline ends. The V gene's germline CDR1 is MDHEN and CDR2 SYDVKM. CDR3 size: 14 residues. For the CDR3, the DNA is TGTGCCAGCAGTAATAGACTAGTACCCCTCGAGCAGTACTTC. Encoded protein: CASSNRLVPLEQYF.

The chain is built from TRBV27 and TRBJ2-7; TRBD2 agrees at 11 bases. The length of the CDR3 is 19 residues. J was trimmed by 3 bases and V by 5 bases; bases with no gene match: 18. Germline V gene sequence: CDR1 MNHEY, CDR2 SMNVEV (reference sequence). Here the CDR3 DNA reads TGTGCCAGCAGTAACCGCAACCACCCGGGACTAGCGGACTACTACGAGCAGTACTTC. It encodes CASSNRNHPGLADYYEQYF.

The V call is TRBV2, the J call TRBJ2-7; D unclear. CDR3 size: 11 residues. V was cut by 4 bases and J by 7 bases, with 8 bases left in between. The germline V gene encodes CDR1 SNHLY and CDR2 FYNNEI. In DNA form, the CDR3 reads TGTGCCAGCAGTGGAGCACGGGAGCAGTACTTC. Translation: CASSGAREQYF.

J is TRBJ1-4 and V is TRBV7-2; the D gene is possibly TRBD1 (5 bases). The V gene's germline CDR1 is SGHTA and CDR2 FQGNSA. CDR3 length equals 15 residues. V lost 5 bases to trimming and J lost 0 bases, with 10 bases between them. CDR3 loop: CASSAEGATNEKLFF. CDR3 DNA sequence: TGTGCCAGCAGCGCGGAAGGGGCAACTAATGAAAAACTGTTTTTT.

CDR3 DNA sequence: TGTGCCATCCAGGACAGGCGAACTGAAGCTTTCTTT. It encodes CAIQDRRTEAFF. V and J are TRBV10-3 and TRBJ1-1; 7 bases fit TRBD1. This CDR3 contains 12 residues. The junction had 5 bases not matched to a gene; V was cut back by 8 bases and J by 5 bases. From germline, CDR1 is ENHRY and CDR2 SYGVKD.

The chain recombines TRBV12-3 or TRBV12-4 with TRBJ2-4; D possibly corresponds to TRBD1 (6 bases). The CDR3 contains 13 residues. Trimming removed 6 bases at V and 8 bases at J, with 14 bases between. The CDR3 DNA reads TGTGCCAGCAGGGCCACAGGGCGAGACATTCAGTACTTC. Protein product: CASRATGRDIQYF.

V usage is TRBV2 and J usage is TRBJ2-3; 10 positions agree with TRBD2. CDR1 is SNHLY and CDR2 is FYNNEI in the germline V gene. V shed 4 bases, J shed 3 bases, and the junction held 1 base outside the gene matches. The length of the CDR3 is 14 residues. CDR3 sequence: CASSVLAGTDTQYF. The CDR3 DNA reads TGTGCCAGCAGTGTACTAGCGGGAACAGATACGCAGTATTTT.

The sample holds a few counts of this clone. The CDR3 reads CASSIGGRRPLHF. The CDR3 DNA reads as TGTGCCAGTAGTATAGGGGGGCGACGGCCCCTCCACTTT. The chain joins TRBV19 to TRBJ1-6, with D perhaps TRBD1 (6 bases). The germline V gene has CDR1 LNHDA and CDR2 SQIVND (reference sequence). The CDR3 has 13 amino acids. V lost 1 base and J lost 13, with 11 bases in between.

V gene TRBV18 combines with J gene TRBJ2-1, with TRBD2 as a possible D gene (5 bases). CDR3 length: 16 residues. The germline CDR1 and CDR2 sequences are KGHSH and LQKENI. V shed 6 bases and J shed 0 bases, with 15 bases lying between them. The CDR3 is CASSTSGLSSYNEQFF. The DNA for the CDR3 is TGTGCCAGCTCTACCTCTGGACTCAGCTCCTACAATGAGCAGTTCTTC.

The genes are TRBV29-1 and TRBJ2-5; no clear D. The germline gives CDR1 SQVTM, CDR2 ANQGSEA. The V end was cut by 4 bases, the J end by 1 base, with 13 bases between. The CDR3 spans 14 residues. In nucleotides, the CDR3 is TGCAGCGTTGCGGCGGTCGATGCCCAAGAGACCCAGTACTTC. It yields the protein CSVAAVDAQETQYF.

The chain uses TRBV24-1 and TRBJ2-7, with 8 bases aligning to TRBD2. V was clipped by 9 bases and J by 2 bases; unmatched bases: 5. Germline-derived CDR1 and CDR2 are KGHDR and SFDVKD. This CDR3 has 13 amino acids. The CDR3 protein is CATGLAVPYEQYF. The CDR3 DNA follows: TGTGCCACCGGACTAGCTGTGCCCTACGAGCAGTACTTC.

This clone was seen once. The CDR3 loop reads CASSNLQGNSGNTIYF. CDR3 coding DNA: TGTGCCAGCAGCAACCTCCAGGGAAACTCTGGAAACACCATATATTTT. The chain carries TRBV7-2 and TRBJ1-3; a possible D gene is TRBD1 (5 bases). CDR3 size: 16 residues. V shed 5 bases and J shed 0 bases, with 14 bases lying between them. Germline V gene data show CDR1 as SGHTA and CDR2 as FQGNSA.

The gene calls are TRBV6-6 and TRBJ2-7; a weak D match, TRBD1 (6 bases). V was trimmed by 5 bases and J by 2 bases, leaving 25 bases between them. The CDR3 spans 18 residues. Germline V lookup: CDR1 MNHNY, CDR2 SVGAGI (reference sequence). CDR3 in DNA: TGTGCCAGCAGTCTACCCCCTTTTAAGGGCAGGGGAGCCTACGAGCAGTACTTC. It codes for CASSLPPFKGRGAYEQYF.

The gene calls are TRBV2 and TRBJ2-7; 9 bases are a match to TRBD1. The V and J ends lost 6 bases and 1 base, in that order; junction bases with no gene match: 4. CDR1 SNHLY and CDR2 FYNNEI come from the germline V gene. The CDR3 totals 14 residues. In DNA form, the CDR3 reads TGTGCCAGCAGAGGGACAGGGTGGTCCTACGAGCAGTACTTC. This codes for CASRGTGWSYEQYF.

This rearrangement joins TRBV15 to TRBJ2-4; 14 bases fit TRBD2. Germline-derived CDR1 and CDR2 are LNHNV and YYDKDF (reference sequence). Germline trimming cut 5 bases from V and 4 bases from J; bases unmatched to any gene: 10. CDR3 length: 18 residues. CDR3 protein: CATSPRGLAGAGKNIQYF. In DNA, the CDR3 is TGTGCCACCAGCCCCCGGGGACTAGCGGGAGCCGGGAAAAACATTCAGTACTTC.

V gene TRBV6-2 or TRBV6-3 combines with J gene TRBJ1-4; D not certain. Germline CDR1 reads MNHEY; CDR2 reads SVGEGT. The V end was cut by 5 bases, the J end by 5 bases, with 15 bases between. The CDR3 length is 15 residues. CDR3 in amino acids: CASSPQGAGNEKLFF. Here the CDR3 DNA reads TGTGCCAGCAGTCCCCAAGGTGCGGGGAATGAAAAACTGTTTTTT.

The chain employs TRBV27 and TRBJ2-1, with 9 bases lining up with TRBD2. The CDR3 contains 22 residues. Per germline, CDR1 MNHEY and CDR2 SMNVEV (reference sequence). With V trimmed by 3 bases and J by 0 bases, 21 bases remained unmatched. CDR3 coding DNA: TGTGCCAGCAGTTTGAGGGGACTAGCACCTGCTATTGGAATGAGCTCCTACAATGAGCAGTTCTTC. It translates to CASSLRGLAPAIGMSSYNEQFF.

This chain links TRBV5-1 with TRBJ1-4, with 11 bases identical to TRBD1. The germline V gene has CDR1 SGHRS and CDR2 YFSETQ. V was pared by 0 bases and J by 11 bases, with 6 bases of the junction left unmatched. The CDR3 length is 15 residues. CDR3 nucleotide sequence: TGCGCCAGCAGCTTGGGGACAGGGGGCACTGACAAACTGTTTTTT. This codes for CASSLGTGGTDKLFF.

V gene TRBV4-2 combines with J gene TRBJ1-5; D not resolved. V lost 0 bases and J lost 3, with 12 bases in between. This CDR3 is built from 16 residues. Per germline, CDR1 LGHNA and CDR2 YNFKEQ. CDR3 sequence (DNA): TGTGCCAGCAGCCAAGAACAAAACAGCTACAATCAGCCCCAGCATTTT. Protein sequence: CASSQEQNSYNQPQHF.

The chain couples TRBV3-1 (or the pseudogene TRBV3-2) to TRBJ1-1; 9 nucleotides agree with TRBD1. After removal of 5 bases from V and 4 bases from J, the junction contained 8 bases not matched to a gene. The CDR3 has 15 amino acids. Germline assignment: CDR1 LGHDT and CDR2 YNNKEL (reference sequence). CDR3 sequence reads: CASSITGTGFTEAFF. The CDR3 DNA reads TGTGCCAGCAGCATTACCGGGACAGGGTTCACTGAAGCTTTCTTT.

The CDR3 nucleotides are TGTGCCAGCATTAACAGGAACGAGCAGTACTTC. The encoded protein is CASINRNEQYF. The rearrangement uses TRBV7-9 and TRBJ2-7, with D possibly being TRBD1 (5 bases). Germline-derived CDR1 and CDR2 are SEHNR and FQNEAQ (reference sequence). CDR3 length: 11 residues. Trimming left V 7 bases short and J 5 bases short, with 9 bases between.